This T cell receptor beta chain stems from a study of radiation and T cells in renal cell carcinoma. Some clones are missing from TCRdb's copy, which holds only in-frame ones; the method was immunoSEQ multiplex PCR. The table records approximately 150,000 clones, about 86% of them present only once. Indicated time point: blood 4 weeks post-SBRT, at nephrectomy. The treatment denotes: 15 Gy SBRT to primary tumor, nephrectomy 4 weeks later. Nephrectomy followed 15 Gy stereotactic body radiation by 4 weeks. The tumor was a clear cell renal cell carcinoma. This sequence was found in a woman aged 50 to 65 with renal cell carcinoma. This specimen consisted of blood, obtained from a patient whose treatment included radiotherapy and nephrectomy.

The CDR3 coding sequence is TGTGCCACCGGACAGTTAAGAGGGACTGAAGCTTTCTTT. It specifies CATGQLRGTEAFF. The chain couples TRBV2 to TRBJ1-1, with D possibly matching TRBD1 (6 bases). Germline V CDR1 and CDR2: SNHLY, FYNNEI. The germline V and J ends were trimmed by 10 bases and 5 bases, with 17 bases remaining between them. This CDR3 region has 13 residues. Drawing the rest from reference TRBV2 and TRBJ1-1, the complete variable domain is EPEVTQTPSHQVTQMGQEVILRCVPISNHLYFYWYRQILGQKVEFLVSFYNNEISEKSEIFDDQFSVERPDGSNFTLKIRSTKLEDSAMYFCATGQLRGTEAFFGQGTRLTVV.